This TCR beta chain appears in the sequencing data of a study of cytomegalovirus exposure and HLA in healthy donors. Study as a whole: Clustering assigned 81% of the roughly 420 genotyped donors to the Caucasian-associated ancestry cluster.

Study-wide findings and caveats: While the bulk of TCR sequences proved rare, some public TCRs turned up in many donors. Follow-up analysis seemed to connect common viral pathogens with several of the most significant clusters identified. Earlier results showed most TCR beta V segments being productive about 87% or about 30% of the time.

Per germline, CDR1 SGHTA and CDR2 FQGNSA. Unmatched junction bases numbered 4, after V lost 1 base and J lost 3 bases. CDR3 length: 18 amino acids. A remark on this clone: As yet, its antigen is unknown.

The PCR was carried out with 60 Vbeta primers and 13 Jbeta primers. The assay was immunoSEQ multiplex PCR, and TCRdb's table has in-frame clones only and misses some. This sample yields more than 95,000 clones, of which approximately 74% are seen a single time; 11% belongs to the top ten. Material for sequencing was PBMCs. The TCR originated in a woman aged 45-65 years in good health and CMV-seropositive. The chain joins TRBV7-2 to TRBJ2-1, with 15 bases that match TRBD2. The DNA for the CDR3 is TGTGCCAGCAGCTTAGAAGGGACTAGCGGGAGGTTCTACAATGAGCAGTTCTTC. Protein product: CASSLEGTSGRFYNEQFF. The variable domain in full, with the rest retrieved from reference TRBV7-2 and TRBJ2-1, is GAGVSQSPSNKVTEKGKDVELRCDPISGHTALYWYRQSLGQGLEFLIYFQGNSAPDKSGLPSDRFSAERTGGSVSTLTIQRTQQEDSAVYLCASSLEGTSGRFYNEQFFGPGTRLTVL.